The sequence of this T cell receptor beta chain was determined in a study of T cell responses to AZD1222 COVID-19 vaccine (dated by TCRdb to the early 2020s). Study-wide context: A total of under 250 trial participants underwent TCR sequencing, of whom under 220 had received two doses of AZD1222 and about 25 had received two doses of the MenACWY control vaccine. Trial participants were enrolled into age subgroups of 18-55, 56-69 and 70-plus years, which contained approximately 150, 30 and 60 TCR-sequenced participants, respectively.

On this clone itself: Its recognized antigen is unknown. Base qualities are not provided; no much larger clone lies one nucleotide away.

The CDR3 regions of human TCRbeta chains were analyzed by immunosequencing. For the original study's pipeline: TCRs in the repertoires were matched against a reference library of SARS-CoV-2-specific TCRs that had been generated with the MIRA antigen-specificity platform. Breadth was defined as the fraction of unique TCRs that were SARS-CoV-2-associated. Depth was defined as the fraction of total T cells that were SARS-CoV-2-associated. Using the MIRA data, every spike-specific TCR was mapped to the spike region that the TCR reacted to and assigned to either a CD4 or a CD8 class. Log10-transformed breadth and depth values were compared by one-way ANOVA with Sidak's multiple comparisons tests. Imported from immuneACCESS, the table was reduced by TCRdb to in-frame sequences with V and J called. These copies leave out some clones; in studies compared against another copy, an unresolved V gene accounts for under half, and the cause of the remainder is not known. The DNA gave D and trimming, while V, J and clone size come from that table. The sample table holds about 200,000 clones, of which around 93% were seen once. 1% of the sample is taken by the ten largest.

Its CDR3 holds 14 amino acids, cysteine through phenylalanine. CDR3 DNA is the only sequence kept; it has 42 bases, read in frame from the first base. The germline V end is reduced by 11 bases and the J end by 0 bases; junction bases left unmatched: 9. Reading the germline V gene gives CDR1 MDHEN and CDR2 SYDVKM. Overall study results and their limits: No day 14 peak-response samples were available, so repertoires were characterized only after the peak T cell response. Participants were mostly white British and included more females than males, and it was suggested by the authors that clonal diversity may have been underestimated. The vaccine-associated CD4 TCRs covered the entire spike protein, and the dominant responses fell in regions 160-218 and 743-854. In the small 56-69-year group, the increase in depth fell short of significance, most likely because of low power. Epitopes outside the regions mutated in the B.1.351 and B.1.1.7 variants were reportedly recognized by nearly half of the unique spike-specific TCRs. After two AZD1222 doses, both the breadth and the depth of spike-specific TCRs were significantly higher than at day 0 and than in MenACWY recipients. Conclusions about previously exposed vaccinees were limited because only six AZD1222 recipients were SARS-CoV-2 seropositive at baseline.

The meaning of the sample's time point label: about 28 days (+/-7) after the second vaccine dose. AZD1222 recipients whose second dose came at about 4 weeks and those whose second dose came at about 12 weeks were combined into one group, since spike-specific TCR depth and breadth did not differ between the two schedules. The vaccinee samples were drawn from two UK trials, COV001 and COV002, one of which was a single-blind randomized controlled phase 2/3 trial testing AZD1222 (ChAdOx1 nCoV-19) in healthy adults. For TCRbeta chain sequencing, PBMC samples from trial participants were taken at day 0 and at day 28 after the second dose.

The chain employs TRBV28 and TRBJ1-1; TRBD1 fits 7 bases in the junction. This material consisted of peripheral blood, taken 28 days after the second AZD1222 dose. The TCR sequence derives from an adult who received the AZD1222 COVID-19 vaccine. Read as DNA, the sequence is TGTGCCGCCAGGGGGGGGGTCATGAACACTGAAGCTTTCTTT. It specifies CAARGGVMNTEAFF.